This TCR beta chain was found in a study of metastatic and nonmetastatic thyroid tumors (dated by TCRdb to 2020 to 2022). Some background on the complete study: Repertoires from peripheral blood and from tumor or nodule tissue samples of malignant and benign thyroid patients were compared. Results and caveats for the whole study, not just this receptor: In both blood and tumor samples, TCR beta diversity was reported to be significantly higher in malignant tumors than in benign nodules.

The table lists this clone with many counts. Its antigen is still unknown. Base quality data are lacking; no much larger clone is found one base away. Receptor amplification or capture employed PCR. The sequencer was an Illumina HiSeq 4000. The TCR beta-chain CDR3 region of each patient was profiled by high-throughput sequencing. Concerning the study's data processing: Drawing on CDR3 differences between clinicopathological groups, the researchers built a classifier meant to tell apart patients with distant-metastatic papillary thyroid cancer. Repertoire diversity was assessed with the Shannon index, and tumor-blood repertoire similarity with the Morisita-Horn index. TCRdb's own reprocessing of the public reads used fastp at Q25 and MiXCR and kept productive beta chains. TCRdb, not the authors, supplied the V and J calls. The sample yields roughly 63,000 clones; 15% to 20% were counted once. Roughly a tenth of the sample lies in the top ten.

None of the patients had been given any treatment before thyroid surgery. The study retrospectively analysed patient clinical samples collected from about 2011 to 2018 using T-cell receptor beta sequencing. V is reduced by 2 bases and J by 2 bases, leaving a spacing of 7 bases between them. The cysteine opens and the phenylalanine closes a CDR3 of 15 amino acids. Just CDR3 DNA is preserved here, 45 bases in frame from base 1. The germline V gene (reference sequence) sets CDR1 to LGHDT and CDR2 to YNNKEL. Rearrangement joined TRBV3-1 to TRBJ2-6; the D element could tentatively be TRBD1 or TRBD2, as 5 bases agree for each. This receptor was obtained from a male donor with papillary thyroid cancer or a benign thyroid nodule (not recorded which). Some clones in this sample may be carry-over from other donors' samples. The sequenced sample consisted of blood. The nucleotides are TGTGCCAGCAGCCAACAGGGACCTGGGGCCAACGTCCTGACTTTC. This codes for CASSQQGPGANVLTF.